This T cell receptor (beta chain) came from a study of T cell responses to AZD1222 COVID-19 vaccine. Sequencing was performed with immunoSEQ multiplex PCR; in TCRdb, only in-frame clones are kept and a portion is missing. The sample lists approximately 100,000 clones; around 90% were seen once. Sequencing used peripheral blood, obtained on day 0 of AZD1222 vaccination. This receptor was taken from an adult in good health.

The CDR3, as DNA: TGTGCCAGCTCACCGCGTGGAGGGGGCGCTACCTATGGCTACACCTTC. As protein: CASSPRGGGATYGYTF. V usage is TRBV18 and J usage is TRBJ1-2; TRBD1 matches at 7 bases. This CDR3 has 16 amino acids. Trimming took 3 bases from V and 4 from J; bases not matched to a gene: 11. Germline assignment: CDR1 KGHSH and CDR2 LQKENI.